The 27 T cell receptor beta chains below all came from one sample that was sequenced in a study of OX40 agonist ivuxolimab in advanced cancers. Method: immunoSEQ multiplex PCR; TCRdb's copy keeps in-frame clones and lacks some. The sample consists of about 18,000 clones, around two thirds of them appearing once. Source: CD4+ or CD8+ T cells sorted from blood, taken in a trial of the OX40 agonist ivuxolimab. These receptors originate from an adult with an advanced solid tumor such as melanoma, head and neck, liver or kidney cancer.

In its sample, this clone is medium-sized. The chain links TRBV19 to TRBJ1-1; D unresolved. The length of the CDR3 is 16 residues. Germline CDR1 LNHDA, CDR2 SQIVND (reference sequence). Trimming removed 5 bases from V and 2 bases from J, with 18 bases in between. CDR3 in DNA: TGTGCCAGTAGTTTGCTCGTCGACCCACTAAACACTGAAGCTTTCTTT. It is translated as CASSLLVDPLNTEAFF.

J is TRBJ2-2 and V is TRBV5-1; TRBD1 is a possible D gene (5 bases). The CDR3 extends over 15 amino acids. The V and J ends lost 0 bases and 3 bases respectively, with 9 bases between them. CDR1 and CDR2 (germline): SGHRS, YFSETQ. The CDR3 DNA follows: TGCGCCAGCAGCTTGGAAGGGGATTACACCGGGGAGCTGTTTTTT. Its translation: CASSLEGDYTGELFF.

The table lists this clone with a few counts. In DNA form, the CDR3 reads TGTGCCAGCAGGGACAGGGCAATCCCAGATACGCAGTATTTT. This gives the protein CASRDRAIPDTQYF. The V call is TRBV11-2, the J call TRBJ2-3, with 8 bases lining up with TRBD1. CDR1 is SGHAT, CDR2 FQNNGV, per germline. V lost 6 bases and J lost 4; bases outside the gene matches: 6. This CDR3 is 14 amino acids long.

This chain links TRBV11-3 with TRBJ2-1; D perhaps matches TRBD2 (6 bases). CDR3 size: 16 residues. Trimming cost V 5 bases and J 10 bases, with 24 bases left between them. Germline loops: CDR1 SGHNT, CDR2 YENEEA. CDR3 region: CASSLTGLWVSMEQFF. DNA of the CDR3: TGTGCCAGCAGCCTCACGGGACTGTGGGTCTCAATGGAGCAGTTCTTC.

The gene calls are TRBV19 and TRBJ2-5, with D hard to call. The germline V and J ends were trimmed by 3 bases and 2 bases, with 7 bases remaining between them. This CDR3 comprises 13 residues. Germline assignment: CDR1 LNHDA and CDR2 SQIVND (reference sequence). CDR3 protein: CASSIFPQETQYF. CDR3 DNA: TGTGCCAGTAGTATTTTTCCGCAAGAGACCCAGTACTTC.

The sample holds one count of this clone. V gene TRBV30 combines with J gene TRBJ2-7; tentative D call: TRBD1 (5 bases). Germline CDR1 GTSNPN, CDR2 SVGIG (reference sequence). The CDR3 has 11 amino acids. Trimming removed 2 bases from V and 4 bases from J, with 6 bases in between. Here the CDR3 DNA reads TGTGCCTGGAGTCAGGGTTACGAGCAGTACTTC. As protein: CAWSQGYEQYF.

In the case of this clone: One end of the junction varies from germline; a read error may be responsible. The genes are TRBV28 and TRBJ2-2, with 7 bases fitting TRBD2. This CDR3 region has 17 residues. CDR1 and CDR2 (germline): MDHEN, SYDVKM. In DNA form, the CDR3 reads TGTGCCAGCAGCTTATTATACAGCCGGGAGGACACCGGGGAGCTGTTTTTT. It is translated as CASSLLYSREDTGELFF. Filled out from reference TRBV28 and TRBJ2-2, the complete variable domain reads DVKVTQSSRYLVKRTGEKVFLECVQDMDHENMFWYRQDPGLGLRLIYFSYDVKMKEKGDIPEGYSVSREKKERFSLILESASTNQTSMYLCASSLLYSREDTGELFFGEGSRLTVL.

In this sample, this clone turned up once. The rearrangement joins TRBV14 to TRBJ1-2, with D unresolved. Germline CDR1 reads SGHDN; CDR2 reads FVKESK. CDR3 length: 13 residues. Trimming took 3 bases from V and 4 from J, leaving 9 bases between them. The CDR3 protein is CASSQAGVYGYTF. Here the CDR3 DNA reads TGTGCCAGCAGCCAGGCAGGAGTCTATGGCTACACCTTC.

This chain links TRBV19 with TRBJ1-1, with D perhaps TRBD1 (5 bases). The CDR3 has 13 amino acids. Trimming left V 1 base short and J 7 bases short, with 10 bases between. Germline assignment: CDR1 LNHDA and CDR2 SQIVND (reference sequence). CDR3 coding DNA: TGTGCCAGTAGTATAGCCACAGGAAATGAAGCTTTCTTT. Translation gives CASSIATGNEAFF.

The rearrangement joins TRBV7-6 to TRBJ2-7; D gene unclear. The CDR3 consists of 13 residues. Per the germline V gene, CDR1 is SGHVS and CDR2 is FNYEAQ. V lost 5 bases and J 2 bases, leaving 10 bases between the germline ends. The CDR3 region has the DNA TGTGCCAGCAGCCGCGACCCAGCCTACGAGCAGTACTTC. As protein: CASSRDPAYEQYF.

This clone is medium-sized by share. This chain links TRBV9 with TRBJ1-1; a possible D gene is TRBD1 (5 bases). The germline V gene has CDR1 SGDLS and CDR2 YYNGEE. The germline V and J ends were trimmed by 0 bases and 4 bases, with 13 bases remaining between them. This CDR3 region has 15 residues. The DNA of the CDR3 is TGTGCCAGCAGCGTAGGGGAGGGGTGGAGCACTGAAGCTTTCTTT. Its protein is CASSVGEGWSTEAFF.

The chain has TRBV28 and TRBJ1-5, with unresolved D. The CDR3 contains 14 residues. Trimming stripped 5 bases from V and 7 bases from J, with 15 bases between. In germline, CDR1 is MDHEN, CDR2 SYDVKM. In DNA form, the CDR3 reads TGTGCCAGCAGTCCCGCCGAAGGTCCGCAGCCCCAGCATTTT. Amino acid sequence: CASSPAEGPQPQHF.

The CDR3 is CSVEDSTVVSGANVLTF. The CDR3 DNA reads as TGCAGCGTTGAAGATAGTACAGTAGTCTCTGGGGCCAACGTCCTGACTTTC. The chain carries TRBV29-1 and TRBJ2-6; D unresolved. Germline V lookup: CDR1 SQVTM, CDR2 ANQGSEA. The V gene lost 0 bases and the J gene lost 0 bases, with 12 bases spanning the gap. The CDR3 is 17 amino acids.

CDR3 protein: CASSLSRTGTTDTQYF. The CDR3 DNA is TGTGCCAGCAGTTTATCCAGGACAGGAACTACAGATACGCAGTATTTT. The chain employs TRBV27 and TRBJ2-3; the match to TRBD1 covers 7 bases. V trimming: 0 bases; J trimming: 3 bases; junction bases outside the gene matches: 6. The germline CDR1 and CDR2 sequences are MNHEY and SMNVEV (reference sequence). The CDR3 loop spans 16 amino acids.

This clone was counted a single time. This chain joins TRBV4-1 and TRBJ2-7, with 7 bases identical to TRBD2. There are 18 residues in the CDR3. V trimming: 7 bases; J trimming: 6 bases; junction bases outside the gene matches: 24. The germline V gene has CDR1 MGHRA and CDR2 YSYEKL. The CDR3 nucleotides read TGCGCCAGCATCACCAGTTCGGGGGGAGTGGCGCGGATATCCGAGCAGTACTTC. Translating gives CASITSSGGVARISEQYF.

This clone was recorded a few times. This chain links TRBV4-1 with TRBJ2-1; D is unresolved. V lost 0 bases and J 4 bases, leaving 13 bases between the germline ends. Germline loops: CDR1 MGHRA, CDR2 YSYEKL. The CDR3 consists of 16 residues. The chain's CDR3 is CASSQDYGSMYNEQFF. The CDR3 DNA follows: TGCGCCAGCAGCCAAGATTACGGGTCTATGTACAATGAGCAGTTCTTC.

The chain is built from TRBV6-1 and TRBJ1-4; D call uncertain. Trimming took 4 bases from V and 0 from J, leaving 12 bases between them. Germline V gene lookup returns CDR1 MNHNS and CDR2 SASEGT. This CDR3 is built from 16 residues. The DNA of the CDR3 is TGTGCCAGCAGTGGTCGAAGAGTTGCAACTAATGAAAAACTGTTTTTT. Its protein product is CASSGRRVATNEKLFF.

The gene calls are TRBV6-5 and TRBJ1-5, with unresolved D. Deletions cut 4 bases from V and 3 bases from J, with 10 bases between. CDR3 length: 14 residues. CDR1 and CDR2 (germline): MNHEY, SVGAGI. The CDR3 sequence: CASSWEQLNQPQHF. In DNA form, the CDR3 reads TGTGCCAGCAGTTGGGAACAGCTCAATCAGCCCCAGCATTTT.

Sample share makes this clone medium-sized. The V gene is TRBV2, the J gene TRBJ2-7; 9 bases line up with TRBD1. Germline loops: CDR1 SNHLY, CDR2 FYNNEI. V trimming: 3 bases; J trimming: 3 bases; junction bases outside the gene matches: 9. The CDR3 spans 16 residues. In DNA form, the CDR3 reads TGTGCCAGCAGTGATACAGGGGGCACCTTCGGCTACGAGCAGTACTTC. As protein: CASSDTGGTFGYEQYF.

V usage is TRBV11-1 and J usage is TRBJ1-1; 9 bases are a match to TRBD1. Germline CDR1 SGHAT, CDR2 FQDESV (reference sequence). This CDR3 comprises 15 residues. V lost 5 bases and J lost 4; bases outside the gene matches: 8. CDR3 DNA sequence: TGTGCCAGCAGCCCACAGACAGGGGGTGGCACTGAAGCTTTCTTT. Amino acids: CASSPQTGGGTEAFF.

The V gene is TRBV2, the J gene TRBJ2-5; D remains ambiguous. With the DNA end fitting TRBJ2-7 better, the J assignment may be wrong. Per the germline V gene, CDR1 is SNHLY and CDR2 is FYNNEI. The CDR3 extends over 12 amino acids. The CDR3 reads CASTPESYEQYF. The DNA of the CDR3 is TGTGCCAGCACTCCGGAATCCTACGAGCAGTACTTC.

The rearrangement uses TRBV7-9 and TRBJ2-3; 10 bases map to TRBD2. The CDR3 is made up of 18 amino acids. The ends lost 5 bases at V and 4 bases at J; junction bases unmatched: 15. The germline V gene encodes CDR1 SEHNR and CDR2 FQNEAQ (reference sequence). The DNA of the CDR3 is TGTGCCAGCAGCCCAGTGGTAGCGGGAGGAGTCTCGGCAGATACGCAGTATTTT. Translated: CASSPVVAGGVSADTQYF.

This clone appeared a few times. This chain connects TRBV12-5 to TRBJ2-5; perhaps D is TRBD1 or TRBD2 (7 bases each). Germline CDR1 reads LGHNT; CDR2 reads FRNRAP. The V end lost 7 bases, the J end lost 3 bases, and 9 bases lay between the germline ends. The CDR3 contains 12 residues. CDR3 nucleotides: TGTGCTAGTGCAGGGGGGGAAGAGACCCAGTACTTC. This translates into CASAGGEETQYF.

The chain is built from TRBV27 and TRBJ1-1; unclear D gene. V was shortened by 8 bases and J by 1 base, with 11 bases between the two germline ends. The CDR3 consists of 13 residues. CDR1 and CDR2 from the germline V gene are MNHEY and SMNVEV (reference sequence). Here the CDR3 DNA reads TGTGCCAGCTTTTTAGGCTCGAACACTGAAGCTTTCTTT. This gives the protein CASFLGSNTEAFF.

In DNA form, the CDR3 reads TGCAGCGTTGATAAGGTGGATCTGCCGTTCTTC. Translating it yields CSVDKVDLPFF. This sequence joins TRBV29-1 and TRBJ2-1; no firm D call. The CDR3 spans 11 residues. Germline V gene sequence: CDR1 SQVTM, CDR2 ANQGSEA. Trimming took off 3 bases at V and 15 bases at J, with 15 bases between the two ends.

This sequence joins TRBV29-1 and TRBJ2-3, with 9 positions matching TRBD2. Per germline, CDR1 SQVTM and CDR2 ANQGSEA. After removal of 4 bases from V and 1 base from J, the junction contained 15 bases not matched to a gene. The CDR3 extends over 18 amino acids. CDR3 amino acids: CSVVAPWREGQGTDTQYF. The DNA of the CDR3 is TGCAGCGTTGTTGCCCCGTGGCGGGAGGGCCAGGGCACAGATACGCAGTATTTT.

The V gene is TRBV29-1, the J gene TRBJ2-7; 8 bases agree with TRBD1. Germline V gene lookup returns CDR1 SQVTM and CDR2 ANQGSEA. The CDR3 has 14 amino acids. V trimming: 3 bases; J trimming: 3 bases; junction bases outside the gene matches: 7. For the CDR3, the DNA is TGCAGCGTTGAGACAGACAGGGGAAACTACGAGCAGTACTTC. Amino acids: CSVETDRGNYEQYF.